This TCR beta chain emerged from a study of identical twins. CDR1 is DFQATT and CDR2 is SNEGSKA in the germline V gene (reference sequence). V was pared by 0 bases and J by 0 bases, with 12 bases between. The CDR3 extends over 16 amino acids. TCRdb called the 5' RACE reads again in MiXCR, with one record for every CDR3 protein. Seen here are hundreds of thousands of distinct CDR3 sequences, about 7.6% observed once, and the top ten hold around 1.6%. Comments on this clonotype: Its antigen is currently unknown.

Each donor (without exception) was a healthy Caucasian. Study results and limitations: The study found excess low generation probability among twin-shared out-of-frame alpha sequences. Abundant beta clonotypes from cord blood bore fewer insertions; memory repertoires lacked this pattern.

These sequences were also reported in another study, on yellow fever vaccine responses in identical twins. That paper notes: Twins' vaccine T cell response reportedly seemed partly convergent, partly personalized.

The TCR sequence derives from a woman younger than 30 in good health. The chain couples TRBV20-1 to TRBJ1-3, with TRBD1 as a possible D gene (5 bases). Material: PBMCs. The CDR3 protein is CSARDLQGNSGNTIYF. DNA for the CDR3: TGCAGTGCTAGAGATCTCCAGGGAAACTCTGGAAACACCATATATTTT.